The TCR beta chain under discussion was sequenced for a study of metastatic and nonmetastatic thyroid tumors. On the study more broadly: Peripheral blood and tumor or nodule samples from malignant and benign thyroid patients were compared.

In the original workflow: Clinicopathological groups differed in CDR3, with these differences serving to build a distant-metastasis classifier for papillary thyroid cancer. TCRdb ran MiXCR on the PCR reads. The V and J calls and clone size come from TCRdb's table, not from the authors' own analysis. In the table there are more than 13,000 clones, more than 20% of which are singletons. This clone was found many times. What it recognizes is unknown. Overall study results and limits: For both blood and tumor, malignant thyroid tumors reportedly showed significantly higher TCR beta diversity than benign nodules did.

All patients reached thyroid surgery having received no treatment beforehand. The CDR3 consists of 13 residues. In germline, CDR1 is MGHDK, CDR2 SYGVNS. V lost 5 bases and J 0 bases, leaving 7 bases between the germline ends. The genes are TRBV25-1 and TRBJ2-5; D gene unclear. The sample was blood. The receptor's source is a female donor with papillary thyroid cancer or a benign thyroid nodule (not recorded which). Some clones in this sample may be carry-over from other donors' samples. This CDR3 reads CASSTGHQETQYF. In nucleotides, the CDR3 is TGTGCCAGCAGTACGGGTCACCAAGAGACCCAGTACTTC.